Listed below are T cell receptor beta chains from one sample, sequenced in a study of blood T cell repertoires in COVID-19. Some clones are missing from TCRdb's copy, which holds only in-frame ones; the method was immunoSEQ multiplex PCR. The data contain fewer than 350,000 clones, approximately 81% of them singletons. Sequencing was done on a sample of PBMCs or T cells enriched from blood (not recorded which). The receptors were gathered from a woman in her 50s who had recovered from COVID-19. CDR3s include the opening cysteine and the closing phenylalanine or tryptophan. Each record gives: J gene, clone size, D gene, V gene, CDR3 DNA, CDR3 protein. A D gene is named only where the DNA matches it firmly. Size tells how often a clone was seen (once, few, many) or the class of an expanded clone, and some rows leave it out.

>TRBJ1-2|few|.|TRBV7-3
TGTGCCAGCAGCTTCGCGGGTAACTATGGCTACACCTTC
CASSFAGNYGYTF
>TRBJ2-2|.|.|TRBV29-1
TGCAGCGTGCGCGACAGATCCGACACCGGGGAGCTGTTTTTT
CSVRDRSDTGELFF
>TRBJ1-1|once|.|TRBV6-2/TRBV6-3
TGTGCCAGCAGTCCACACAGGGTGACAGGCACTGAAGCTTTCTTT
CASSPHRVTGTEAFF
>TRBJ1-1|.|TRBD1|TRBV27
TGTGCCACCAAGGACAGGGGGAAAATGAACACTGAAGCTTTCTTT
CATKDRGKMNTEAFF
>TRBJ2-3|.|TRBD2|TRBV11-2
TGTGCCAGCAGCTCCCTTAGCGGGGGGGCGAATACGCAGTATTTT
CASSSLSGGANTQYF
>TRBJ1-2|.|.|TRBV29-1
TGCAGCGTTGAAGCCGCGCCCCACTATGGCTACACCTTC
CSVEAAPHYGYTF
>TRBJ1-1|.|.|TRBV19
TGTGCCAGTAGGGCGGGAAACACTGAAGCTTTCTTT
CASRAGNTEAFF
>TRBJ2-7|.|.|TRBV7-8
TGTGCCAGCAGCTTAAACATCTACGAGCAGTACTTC
CASSLNIYEQYF
>TRBJ1-2|.|.|TRBV5-6
TGTGCCAGCAGCGACATATCGACAGCACCTTATGGCTACACCTTC
CASSDISTAPYGYTF
>TRBJ1-6|.|TRBD1|TRBV19
TGTGCCAGGTACGTGAGCTCGGACAGGGGGTATAATTCACCCCTCCACTTT
CARYVSSDRGYNSPLHF
>TRBJ2-1|.|TRBD2|TRBV27
TGTGCCAGCAGTCCGCCCGGGACTAGCCAGTTCTTC
CASSPPGTSQFF
>TRBJ1-2|.|.|TRBV27
TGTGCCAGCAGTTTATTGAGTGGGCAGGGTAGAGGCTACACCTTC
CASSLLSGQGRGYTF
>TRBJ2-2|.|.|TRBV7-3
TGTGCCAGCAGCTTAATGCCCAGGGAGAACACCGGGGAGCTGTTTTTT
CASSLMPRENTGELFF
>TRBJ1-1|.|.|TRBV28
TGTGCCAGCAGACCCTGGGGAACAGGAGGGGCTAACACTGAAGCTTTCTTT
CASRPWGTGGANTEAFF
>TRBJ2-2|.|.|TRBV9
TGTGCCAGCGGGCTCACCGGGGAGCTGTTTTTT
CASGLTGELFF
>TRBJ1-5|.|.|TRBV15
TGTGCCACCAGCAGAGGGGCTGGGAGGGCCCAGCATTTT
CATSRGAGRAQHF
>TRBJ2-7|once|TRBD2|TRBV27
TGTGCCAGCAGTTTAGCGGGAGCATACGAGCAGTACTTC
CASSLAGAYEQYF
>TRBJ1-1|.|.|TRBV12-3/TRBV12-4
TGTGCCAGCAGTTTCTTAGGGACAAGGGCTTTCTTT
CASSFLGTRAFF
>TRBJ1-2|.|.|TRBV2
TGTGCCAGCAGGGGGGACTCCTCGGGAGGCTACACCTTC
CASRGDSSGGYTF
>TRBJ1-2|.|.|TRBV7-6
TGTGCCAGCAGCTTAATGGGGGACACAGCCACGGGCTACACCTTC
CASSLMGDTATGYTF
>TRBJ1-6|few|TRBD1|TRBV9
TGTGCCAGCAGCGTAGCGACGCGGGACAGTTCACCCCTCCACTTT
CASSVATRDSSPLHF
>TRBJ1-5|.|TRBD1|TRBV7-2
TGTGCCAGCAGGCCTACAGGGGAGAGCAATCAGCCCCAGCATTTT
CASRPTGESNQPQHF
>TRBJ2-1|.|TRBD2|TRBV15
TGTGCCACCAGCAGAGATCCCGGTGGTAGCGGGATAGGGCAGTTCTTC
CATSRDPGGSGIGQFF
>TRBJ2-3|.|TRBD2|TRBV5-1
TGCGCCAGCAGCTGGACCGGGACTAGCCATAGCGATACGCAGTATTTT
CASSWTGTSHSDTQYF
>TRBJ1-6|.|.|TRBV5-1
TGCGCCAGCAAAAGGGAGAATTCACCCCTCCACTTT
CASKRENSPLHF
>TRBJ1-2|.|.|TRBV21-1
TGTGCCAGCAGCAAACAGCCAGGGATGAACTATGGCTACACCTTC
CASSKQPGMNYGYTF
>TRBJ1-3|.|.|TRBV9
TGTGCCAGCAGCGACAAGGGAGGAGGTGGAAACACCATATATTTT
CASSDKGGGGNTIYF
>TRBJ2-3|.|.|TRBV27
TGTGCCAGCAGTTTATCTTATCAGACAGATACGCAGTATTTT
CASSLSYQTDTQYF
>TRBJ1-6|once|TRBD1|TRBV2
TGTGCCAGCACGGTAGGGGGCCGGAATTCACCCCTCCACTTT
CASTVGGRNSPLHF
>TRBJ1-1|.|.|TRBV9
TGTGCCAGCAGCGGACCGGGACAGAACACTGAAGCTTTCTTT
CASSGPGQNTEAFF
>TRBJ2-2|.|TRBD1|TRBV7-3
TGTGCCAGCAGACCCGGGACAGCGAACACCGGGGAGCTGTTTTTT
CASRPGTANTGELFF
>TRBJ2-4|once|TRBD1|TRBV7-6
TGTGCCAGCAGCCCTTACAGGGGTGACAAAAACATTCAGTACTTC
CASSPYRGDKNIQYF
>TRBJ2-6|.|.|TRBV9
TGTGCCAGCAGCTTACAGGGCGCCGGGGCCAACGTCCTGACTTTC
CASSLQGAGANVLTF
>TRBJ2-1|once|TRBD2|TRBV5-8
TGTGCCAGCAGCCCACTCTACGGGAGGGAATACAATGAGCAGTTCTTC
CASSPLYGREYNEQFF
>TRBJ2-2|.|TRBD2|TRBV18
TGTGCCAGCTCACGACCGGGACTAGCAAACACCGGGGAGCTGTTTTTT
CASSRPGLANTGELFF
>TRBJ1-6|.|TRBD1|TRBV18
TGTGCCAGCTCACCCCAGGGGGACTATTCACCCCTCCACTTT
CASSPQGDYSPLHF
>TRBJ1-5|few|.|TRBV12-2
TGTGCAAGTCGCTTAGCGCGACTGTGGGACAGGGAAGGTAATCAGCCCCAGCATTTT
CASRLARLWDREGNQPQHF
>TRBJ1-2|.|TRBD1|TRBV5-1
TGCGCCAGCAGCGAACCGGGACAGGGAGTCTATGGCTACACCTTC
CASSEPGQGVYGYTF
>TRBJ2-7|.|TRBD2|TRBV5-4
TGTGCCAGCAGCCCCCTCGGACTAGCGGGAGGTAGTTACGAGCAGTACTTC
CASSPLGLAGGSYEQYF
>TRBJ1-1|.|TRBD1|TRBV9
TGTGCCAGCAGCCCAAGAACAGGGGGCATTGGGGACACTGAAGCTTTCTTT
CASSPRTGGIGDTEAFF
>TRBJ1-5|.|TRBD1|TRBV24-1
TGTGCCACCAGTGGAACAGGGGTCCGCAATCAGCCCCAGCATTTT
CATSGTGVRNQPQHF
>TRBJ2-5|.|.|TRBV2
TGTGCCAGCAGCGCTGGGGCGGTCCTGGGGGAGACCCAGTACTTC
CASSAGAVLGETQYF
>TRBJ1-1|.|.|TRBV6-2/TRBV6-3
TGTGCCAGCAGTTACAAACGACAGCCTGCTGAAGCTTTCTTT
CASSYKRQPAEAFF
>TRBJ2-1|.|.|TRBV5-8
TGTGCCAGCAGCGGAGTTAGAAGCGGCAGCCAAGTCAATGAGCAGTTCTTC
CASSGVRSGSQVNEQFF
>TRBJ1-5|.|TRBD1|TRBV28
TGTGCCAGCAGTCTAACATCCAGGGGGAGCAATCAGCCCCAGCATTTT
CASSLTSRGSNQPQHF
>TRBJ1-2|.|TRBD1|TRBV13
TGTGCCAGCAGCTTAAGGACAGGTGGTAACTATGGCTACACCTTC
CASSLRTGGNYGYTF
>TRBJ1-2|.|.|TRBV2
TGTGCCAGCAGTGCGACAGTTCTAGGCTACACCTTC
CASSATVLGYTF
>TRBJ2-7|.|TRBD1|TRBV3-1/TRBV3-2
TGTGCCAGCAGCCCTAACAGGGGGCCCTACGAGCAGTACTTC
CASSPNRGPYEQYF
>TRBJ1-5|once|.|TRBV30
TGTGCCTGGAGTGTACAGGGTCCGACAGTTAATCAGCCCCAGCATTTT
CAWSVQGPTVNQPQHF
>TRBJ2-4|.|.|TRBV28
TGTGCCAGCACCCGAACAGGGAGTTCATCCATTCAGTACTTC
CASTRTGSSSIQYF
>TRBJ2-1|.|TRBD1|TRBV27
TGTGCCAGCAGTTTAAAGGGACAGTCCCACAGGGAGCAGTTCTTC
CASSLKGQSHREQFF
>TRBJ2-3|.|TRBD1|TRBV9
TGTGCCAGCAGCGGGACAGGTCGCTTAGATACGCAGTATTTT
CASSGTGRLDTQYF
>TRBJ1-1|.|TRBD1|TRBV28
TGTGCCAGCAACCACAGGGGGATAAGTAGTACTGAAGCTTTCTTT
CASNHRGISSTEAFF
>TRBJ1-1|.|.|TRBV3-1/TRBV3-2
TGTGCCAGCAGCCCAGGCTGGACACCGAACACTGAAGCTTTCTTT
CASSPGWTPNTEAFF
>TRBJ1-6|few|.|TRBV30
TGTGCCTGGGCGACGGGGTTCGCCTATAATTCACCCCTCCACTTT
CAWATGFAYNSPLHF
>TRBJ1-6|.|TRBD1|TRBV5-1
TGCGCCAGCAGGACAGGGTCGAATAATTCACCCCTCCACTTT
CASRTGSNNSPLHF
>TRBJ2-7|once|TRBD1|TRBV3-1/TRBV3-2
TGTGCCAGCAGCCAAGTCGCGGGGACAGGGACGAACGAGCAGTACTTC
CASSQVAGTGTNEQYF
>TRBJ1-2|.|.|TRBV2
TGTGCCAGCAGTGACGGGGGACCCAACTATGGCTACACCTTC
CASSDGGPNYGYTF
>TRBJ1-2|.|TRBD1|TRBV6-5
TGTGCCAGCACCGAAAAGACAGGGCGCTATGGCTACACCTTC
CASTEKTGRYGYTF